Listed here is a single T cell receptor beta chain. Antigen: not known. This record belongs to a study of Ad26.COV2.S vaccination and SARS-CoV-2 variants. Study conclusions and caveats: Spike-specific TCR breadth was greater after Ad26.COV2.S than placebo.

Clones were sequenced by immunoSEQ multiplex PCR, and TCRdb holds only the in-frame ones, with some missing. Of more than 400,000 clones listed, 92% are singletons. Treatment described: approximately 18 received Ad26.COV2.S at low or high dose, single or two shots; roughly 5 received placebo; per-sample allocation not given. Day 63 after the first vaccine or placebo injection was the time point for sampling. Germline V gene sequence: CDR1 SEHNR, CDR2 FQNEAQ (reference sequence). V lost 2 bases, J lost 2 bases, and 9 bases lay in between. CDR3 length: 14 residues. The TCR originated in a person aged 18-65 years who received the Ad26.COV2.S COVID-19 vaccine or a placebo. The source material was peripheral blood, sampled in a trial of Ad26.COV2.S vaccine versus placebo. The chain links TRBV7-9 to TRBJ2-5, with D unresolved. The CDR3 DNA reads as TGTGCCAGCAGCTTATACGAGCCACAAGAGACCCAGTACTTC. As protein: CASSLYEPQETQYF.